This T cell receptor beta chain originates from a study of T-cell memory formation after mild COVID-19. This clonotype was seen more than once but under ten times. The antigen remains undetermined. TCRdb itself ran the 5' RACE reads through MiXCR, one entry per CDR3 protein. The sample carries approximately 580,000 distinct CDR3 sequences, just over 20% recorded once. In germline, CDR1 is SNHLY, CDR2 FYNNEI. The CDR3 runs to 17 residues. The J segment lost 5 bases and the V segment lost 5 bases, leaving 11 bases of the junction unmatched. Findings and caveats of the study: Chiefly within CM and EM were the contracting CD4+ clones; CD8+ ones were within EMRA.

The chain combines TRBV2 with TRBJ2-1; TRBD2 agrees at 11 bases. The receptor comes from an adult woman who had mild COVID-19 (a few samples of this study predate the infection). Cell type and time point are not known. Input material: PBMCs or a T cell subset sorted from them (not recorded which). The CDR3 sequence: CASSHSGGTSGNNEQFF. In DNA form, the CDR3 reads TGTGCCAGCAGTCATTCCGGGGGGACTAGCGGAAACAATGAGCAGTTCTTC.